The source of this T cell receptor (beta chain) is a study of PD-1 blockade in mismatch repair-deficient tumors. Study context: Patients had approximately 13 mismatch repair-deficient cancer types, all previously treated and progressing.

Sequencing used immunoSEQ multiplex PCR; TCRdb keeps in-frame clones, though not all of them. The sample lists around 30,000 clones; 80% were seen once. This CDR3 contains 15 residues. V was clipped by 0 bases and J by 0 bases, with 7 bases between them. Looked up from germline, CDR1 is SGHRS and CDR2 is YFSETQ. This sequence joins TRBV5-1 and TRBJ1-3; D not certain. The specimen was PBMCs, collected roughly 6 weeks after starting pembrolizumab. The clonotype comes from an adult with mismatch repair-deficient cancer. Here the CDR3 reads CASSLGGGSGNTIYF. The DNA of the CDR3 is TGCGCCAGCAGCTTGGGGGGAGGCTCTGGAAACACCATATATTTT. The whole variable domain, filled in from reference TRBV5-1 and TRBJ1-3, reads KAGVTQTPRYLIKTRGQQVTLSCSPISGHRSVSWYQQTPGQGLQFLFEYFSETQRNKGNFPGRFSGRQFSNSRSEMNVSTLELGDSALYLCASSLGGGSGNTIYFGEGSWLTVV.